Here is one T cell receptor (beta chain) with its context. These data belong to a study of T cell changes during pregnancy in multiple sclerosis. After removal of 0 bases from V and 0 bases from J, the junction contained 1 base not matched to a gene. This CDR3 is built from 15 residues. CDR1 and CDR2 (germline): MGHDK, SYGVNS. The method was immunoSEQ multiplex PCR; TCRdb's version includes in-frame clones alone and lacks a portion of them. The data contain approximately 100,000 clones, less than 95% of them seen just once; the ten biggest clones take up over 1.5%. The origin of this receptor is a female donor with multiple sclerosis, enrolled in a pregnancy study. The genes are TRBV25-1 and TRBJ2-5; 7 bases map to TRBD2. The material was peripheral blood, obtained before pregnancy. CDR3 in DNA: TGTGCCAGCAGTGAATACGGGGGGTACCAAGAGACCCAGTACTTC. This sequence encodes CASSEYGGYQETQYF.